This T cell receptor (beta chain) was sequenced during a study of shared clonotypes between healthy human individuals. For this clone: The antigen is not known. Other DNA sequences in this specimen translate into the identical CDR3.

Study-level points and caveats: The donor pool, a small one, limited the genetic and exposure-history diversity represented.

This CDR3 is built from 12 residues. The V end lost 3 bases, the J end lost 1 base, and 3 bases lay between the germline ends. In germline, CDR1 is SEHNR, CDR2 FQNEAQ (reference sequence). Assay runs were performed at deep level. The repertoire was sequenced with immunoSEQ multiplex PCR; TCRdb's copy has only in-frame clones and lacks some. The sample holds roughly 1,000,000 clones, approximately 78% seen once. The sequence was collected from a man between 18 and 29 years old in good health. Some clones in this sample may be carry-over from other donors' samples. V is TRBV7-9 and J is TRBJ2-5; the D is unclear. The sequenced material came from memory CD4+ T cells from PBMCs. Subset: CD45RA-negative fraction. The CDR3 nucleotides are TGTGCCAGCAGCTTTTCCCAAGAGACCCAGTACTTC. Its translation is CASSFSQETQYF.